The rows below give T cell receptor beta chains drawn from one sample of a study of PD-L1 blockade in urothelial cancer. The assay was immunoSEQ multiplex PCR, and TCRdb's table has in-frame clones only and misses some. The top ten clones hold approximately 3.5% of a sample with around 33,000 clones, roughly four fifths of them seen once. Specimen: PBMCs, collected around atezolizumab (anti-PD-L1) treatment. The receptors derive from a man aged 70 or older with urothelial cancer. Each CDR3 is given with its conserved first and last residue. Each record gives: J gene, D gene, clone size, V gene, CDR3 protein, CDR3 DNA. D genes are given only for firm matches. Not every row has a clone size; where given, it reads once, few, many or a size class.

j_gene: TRBJ2-7; d_gene: TRBD2; abundance: NA; v_gene: TRBV4-3; CDR3aa: CASSQGAGEGLEQYF; CDR3nt: TGCGCCAGCAGCCAAGGGGCGGGGGAGGGTCTCGAGCAGTACTTC
j_gene: TRBJ2-1; d_gene: NA; abundance: NA; v_gene: TRBV7-3; CDR3aa: CASSLSGSSYNEQFF; CDR3nt: TGTGCCAGCAGCTTATCGGGAAGCTCCTACAATGAGCAGTTCTTC
j_gene: TRBJ1-1; d_gene: NA; abundance: NA; v_gene: TRBV7-9; CDR3aa: CASSLISGGTQNTEAFF; CDR3nt: TGTGCCAGCAGCTTAATCTCAGGCGGGACGCAGAACACTGAAGCTTTCTTT
j_gene: TRBJ2-2; d_gene: NA; abundance: NA; v_gene: TRBV5-1; CDR3aa: CASSEGSRGTGELFF; CDR3nt: TGCGCCAGCAGCGAAGGGAGCCGCGGGACCGGGGAGCTGTTTTTT
j_gene: TRBJ2-7; d_gene: NA; abundance: NA; v_gene: TRBV19; CDR3aa: CASSSRTGNYEQYF; CDR3nt: TGTGCCAGTAGTTCCCGGACGGGAAACTACGAGCAGTACTTC
j_gene: TRBJ1-5; d_gene: TRBD1; abundance: NA; v_gene: TRBV15; CDR3aa: CATQGDYQPQHF; CDR3nt: TGTGCCACTCAGGGGGACTATCAGCCCCAGCATTTT
j_gene: TRBJ1-1; d_gene: NA; abundance: NA; v_gene: TRBV10-3; CDR3aa: CAISVVRENTEAFF; CDR3nt: TGTGCCATCAGTGTAGTCCGGGAGAACACTGAAGCTTTCTTT
j_gene: TRBJ2-6; d_gene: NA; abundance: NA; v_gene: TRBV5-8; CDR3aa: CASSLVDSLRIVLTF; CDR3nt: TGTGCCAGCAGCTTGGTCGACAGCCTGAGAATCGTCCTGACTTTC
j_gene: TRBJ2-2; d_gene: NA; abundance: NA; v_gene: TRBV5-4; CDR3aa: CASTRTDAGTGELFF; CDR3nt: TGTGCCAGCACCAGGACAGATGCTGGCACCGGGGAGCTGTTTTTT
j_gene: TRBJ2-2; d_gene: NA; abundance: NA; v_gene: TRBV5-1; CDR3aa: CASSLLGASNTGELFF; CDR3nt: TGCGCCAGCAGCTTGTTAGGAGCCTCGAACACCGGGGAGCTGTTTTTT
j_gene: TRBJ2-3; d_gene: TRBD2; abundance: few; v_gene: TRBV13; CDR3aa: CASSGERGGLADTQYF; CDR3nt: TGTGCCAGCAGCGGGGAGCGGGGGGGCCTTGCAGATACGCAGTATTTT
j_gene: TRBJ1-6; d_gene: NA; abundance: NA; v_gene: TRBV11-1; CDR3aa: CASSTMDSYNSPLHF; CDR3nt: TGTGCCAGCAGCACTATGGACAGCTATAATTCACCCCTCCACTTT
j_gene: TRBJ2-7; d_gene: TRBD1; abundance: NA; v_gene: TRBV7-3; CDR3aa: CASSSGTGGEKQYF; CDR3nt: TGTGCCAGCAGCTCCGGGACAGGGGGCGAGAAGCAGTACTTC
j_gene: TRBJ2-2; d_gene: NA; abundance: NA; v_gene: TRBV27; CDR3aa: CASRTTRLGELFF; CDR3nt: TGTGCCAGCAGGACTACCCGTCTCGGGGAGCTGTTTTTT
j_gene: TRBJ2-1; d_gene: TRBD2; abundance: NA; v_gene: TRBV6-5; CDR3aa: CASSPRGGVYNEQFF; CDR3nt: TGTGCCAGCAGCCCGCGGGGGGGCGTTTACAATGAGCAGTTCTTC
j_gene: TRBJ1-1; d_gene: NA; abundance: NA; v_gene: TRBV28; CDR3aa: CASGTQETEAFF; CDR3nt: TGTGCCAGCGGAACACAGGAGACTGAAGCTTTCTTT
j_gene: TRBJ2-7; d_gene: TRBD2; abundance: NA; v_gene: TRBV5-5; CDR3aa: CASSLDGTSGEQYF; CDR3nt: TGTGCCAGCAGCTTAGATGGGACTAGTGGCGAGCAGTACTTC
j_gene: TRBJ1-3; d_gene: NA; abundance: NA; v_gene: TRBV5-1; CDR3aa: CASSLAGNSGNTIYF; CDR3nt: TGCGCCAGCAGCTTGGCAGGGAACTCTGGAAACACCATATATTTT
j_gene: TRBJ2-7; d_gene: TRBD1; abundance: NA; v_gene: TRBV4-1; CDR3aa: CASSHGTEYYEQYF; CDR3nt: TGCGCCAGCAGCCATGGGACAGAATATTACGAGCAGTACTTC
j_gene: TRBJ2-5; d_gene: TRBD2; abundance: NA; v_gene: TRBV11-3; CDR3aa: CASSRGVQETQYF; CDR3nt: TGTGCCAGCAGCCGGGGGGTCCAAGAGACCCAGTACTTC
j_gene: TRBJ2-7; d_gene: NA; abundance: NA; v_gene: TRBV11-2; CDR3aa: CASSLRDEQYF; CDR3nt: TGTGCCAGCTCCCTCCGGGACGAGCAGTACTTC
j_gene: TRBJ1-2; d_gene: TRBD1; abundance: NA; v_gene: TRBV9; CDR3aa: CASSVETGGPHGYTF; CDR3nt: TGTGCCAGCAGCGTAGAAACAGGGGGCCCCCATGGCTACACCTTC
j_gene: TRBJ1-1; d_gene: NA; abundance: NA; v_gene: TRBV5-1; CDR3aa: CASSPGHMNTEAFF; CDR3nt: TGCGCCAGCAGCCCTGGACACATGAACACTGAAGCTTTCTTT
j_gene: TRBJ2-1; d_gene: TRBD1; abundance: NA; v_gene: TRBV11-1; CDR3aa: CASSPPGQGKQFF; CDR3nt: TGTGCCAGCAGCCCGCCGGGACAGGGAAAACAGTTCTTC
j_gene: TRBJ1-2; d_gene: NA; abundance: NA; v_gene: TRBV4-2; CDR3aa: CASSQGRDGGYGYTF; CDR3nt: TGTGCCAGCAGCCAAGGCCGGGACGGGGGCTATGGCTACACCTTC
j_gene: TRBJ2-2; d_gene: NA; abundance: NA; v_gene: TRBV7-3; CDR3aa: CASSFIASAGELFF; CDR3nt: TGTGCCAGCAGCTTTATCGCTAGCGCCGGGGAGCTGTTTTTT
j_gene: TRBJ2-5; d_gene: TRBD1; abundance: NA; v_gene: TRBV4-1; CDR3aa: CASSQEGRGRETQYF; CDR3nt: TGCGCCAGCAGCCAAGAGGGCAGGGGGCGAGAGACCCAGTACTTC
j_gene: TRBJ2-1; d_gene: TRBD2; abundance: NA; v_gene: TRBV4-2; CDR3aa: CASSRGGLGVNEQFF; CDR3nt: TGTGCCAGCAGCCGAGGGGGACTAGGGGTGAATGAGCAGTTCTTC
j_gene: TRBJ1-2; d_gene: NA; abundance: NA; v_gene: TRBV19; CDR3aa: CASSFRDTNGYTF; CDR3nt: TGTGCCAGTAGTTTCCGGGATACGAATGGCTACACCTTC
j_gene: TRBJ2-5; d_gene: TRBD1; abundance: NA; v_gene: TRBV11-3; CDR3aa: CASSLVKGARETQYF; CDR3nt: TGTGCCAGCAGCTTAGTGAAGGGGGCGCGGGAGACCCAGTACTTC
j_gene: TRBJ2-2; d_gene: NA; abundance: NA; v_gene: TRBV5-1; CDR3aa: CASSSSLGPGELFF; CDR3nt: TGCGCCAGCAGCTCTAGTCTGGGTCCCGGGGAGCTGTTTTTT
j_gene: TRBJ1-1; d_gene: NA; abundance: few; v_gene: TRBV4-2; CDR3aa: CASSQVYSLSMNTEAFF; CDR3nt: TGTGCCAGCAGCCAAGTTTACAGCCTTTCCATGAACACTGAAGCTTTCTTT
j_gene: TRBJ1-1; d_gene: NA; abundance: NA; v_gene: TRBV6-1; CDR3aa: CASSELTGITEAFF; CDR3nt: TGTGCCAGCAGTGAGCTAACAGGGATCACTGAAGCTTTCTTT
j_gene: TRBJ1-4; d_gene: NA; abundance: NA; v_gene: TRBV28; CDR3aa: CASIWGGALGEKLFF; CDR3nt: TGTGCCAGCATTTGGGGGGGCGCGTTGGGTGAAAAACTGTTTTTT
j_gene: TRBJ2-1; d_gene: NA; abundance: NA; v_gene: TRBV7-2; CDR3aa: CASSPQGQRNEQFF; CDR3nt: TGTGCCAGCAGCCCCCAGGGCCAACGCAATGAGCAGTTCTTC
j_gene: TRBJ1-1; d_gene: TRBD1; abundance: NA; v_gene: TRBV6-1; CDR3aa: CASSAKTGGNTEAFF; CDR3nt: TGTGCCAGCAGTGCCAAGACAGGGGGAAACACTGAAGCTTTCTTT
j_gene: TRBJ1-5; d_gene: NA; abundance: NA; v_gene: TRBV9; CDR3aa: CASSPRGGSQPQHF; CDR3nt: TGTGCCAGCAGCCCACGCGGGGGGAGCCAGCCCCAGCATTTT
j_gene: TRBJ2-7; d_gene: TRBD1; abundance: NA; v_gene: TRBV2; CDR3aa: CASSQKGQGLSEQYF; CDR3nt: TGTGCCAGCAGTCAGAAGGGACAGGGGCTTAGTGAGCAGTACTTC
j_gene: TRBJ2-3; d_gene: TRBD2; abundance: NA; v_gene: TRBV4-3; CDR3aa: CASSRGAGGLIDTQYF; CDR3nt: TGCGCCAGCAGTCGCGGGGCGGGGGGGCTCATAGATACGCAGTATTTT
j_gene: TRBJ1-3; d_gene: NA; abundance: NA; v_gene: TRBV29-1; CDR3aa: CSVGGSFNGNTIYF; CDR3nt: TGCAGCGTCGGGGGAAGTTTCAATGGAAACACCATATATTTT
j_gene: TRBJ2-3; d_gene: NA; abundance: NA; v_gene: TRBV20-1; CDR3aa: CSAHLDTQYF; CDR3nt: TGCAGTGCCCATTTAGATACGCAGTATTTT
j_gene: TRBJ2-4; d_gene: TRBD2; abundance: NA; v_gene: TRBV19; CDR3aa: CASSYGEGNIQYF; CDR3nt: TGTGCCAGTAGTTACGGGGAGGGGAACATTCAGTACTTC
j_gene: TRBJ1-1; d_gene: NA; abundance: medium-sized; v_gene: TRBV5-1; CDR3aa: CASSLEQGRTEAFF; CDR3nt: TGCGCCAGCAGCTTGGAACAGGGTAGGACTGAAGCTTTCTTT
j_gene: TRBJ1-1; d_gene: NA; abundance: NA; v_gene: TRBV20-1; CDR3aa: CSARGETEAFF; CDR3nt: TGCAGTGCTAGAGGGGAGACTGAAGCTTTCTTT
j_gene: TRBJ1-6; d_gene: NA; abundance: NA; v_gene: TRBV28; CDR3aa: CASSLWQGGNSPLHF; CDR3nt: TGTGCCAGCAGTTTATGGCAGGGAGGTAATTCACCCCTCCACTTT
j_gene: TRBJ1-4; d_gene: NA; abundance: NA; v_gene: TRBV5-1; CDR3aa: CASSFEPGTNEKLFF; CDR3nt: TGCGCCAGCAGCTTTGAGCCGGGGACTAATGAAAAACTGTTTTTT
j_gene: TRBJ2-2; d_gene: NA; abundance: NA; v_gene: TRBV18; CDR3aa: CASSPLMSGDTGELFF; CDR3nt: TGTGCCAGCTCACCGTTGATGTCAGGGGATACCGGGGAGCTGTTTTTT
j_gene: TRBJ1-2; d_gene: TRBD1; abundance: NA; v_gene: TRBV27; CDR3aa: CASSRDRVSYGYTF; CDR3nt: TGTGCCAGCAGCCGGGACAGGGTTTCCTATGGCTACACCTTC
j_gene: TRBJ2-4; d_gene: TRBD1; abundance: NA; v_gene: TRBV11-2; CDR3aa: CASSLAGTGGIQYF; CDR3nt: TGTGCCAGCAGCTTAGCCGGGACAGGAGGCATTCAGTACTTC
j_gene: TRBJ2-2; d_gene: TRBD1; abundance: NA; v_gene: TRBV9; CDR3aa: CASSPARGTANTGELFF; CDR3nt: TGTGCCAGCAGCCCCGCCCGAGGGACAGCGAACACCGGGGAGCTGTTTTTT
j_gene: TRBJ2-3; d_gene: NA; abundance: NA; v_gene: TRBV4-3; CDR3aa: CASSQGLGTDTQYF; CDR3nt: TGCGCCAGCAGCCAGGGACTCGGCACAGATACGCAGTATTTT
j_gene: TRBJ2-4; d_gene: TRBD1; abundance: few; v_gene: TRBV28; CDR3aa: CASSGTGGDIQYF; CDR3nt: TGTGCCAGCAGCGGGACAGGGGGAGACATTCAGTACTTC
j_gene: TRBJ1-2; d_gene: NA; abundance: NA; v_gene: TRBV15; CDR3aa: CATSRARVGNYGYTF; CDR3nt: TGTGCCACCAGCAGAGCGAGGGTTGGCAACTATGGCTACACCTTC
j_gene: TRBJ1-2; d_gene: NA; abundance: NA; v_gene: TRBV9; CDR3aa: CASSPNGGPYGYTF; CDR3nt: TGTGCCAGCAGCCCAAATGGCGGGCCCTATGGCTACACCTTC
j_gene: TRBJ2-3; d_gene: NA; abundance: few; v_gene: TRBV6-5; CDR3aa: CASSGSTGIHTQYF; CDR3nt: TGTGCCAGCAGCGGATCAACAGGGATACATACGCAGTATTTT
j_gene: TRBJ2-1; d_gene: NA; abundance: NA; v_gene: TRBV4-1; CDR3aa: CASSHSVNEQFF; CDR3nt: TGCGCCAGCAGCCACTCGGTGAATGAGCAGTTCTTC
j_gene: TRBJ2-2; d_gene: TRBD1; abundance: few; v_gene: TRBV5-6; CDR3aa: CASSPTGRSTGELFF; CDR3nt: TGTGCCAGCAGCCCGACAGGGCGATCGACCGGGGAGCTGTTTTTT
j_gene: TRBJ1-2; d_gene: NA; abundance: NA; v_gene: TRBV28; CDR3aa: CASSGQDNYGYTF; CDR3nt: TGTGCCAGCAGCGGTCAGGATAACTATGGCTACACCTTC
j_gene: TRBJ1-2; d_gene: NA; abundance: NA; v_gene: TRBV11-2; CDR3aa: CASSWEGNGYTF; CDR3nt: TGTGCCAGCAGCTGGGAGGGGAACGGCTACACCTTC
j_gene: TRBJ1-3; d_gene: NA; abundance: NA; v_gene: TRBV29-1; CDR3aa: CSVGGADNSGNTIYF; CDR3nt: TGCAGCGTCGGTGGGGCGGACAACTCTGGAAACACCATATATTTT